This T cell receptor beta chain was identified in a study of blood T cell repertoires in COVID-19. The CDR3 sequence is 11 residues long. Germline CDR1 and CDR2: GTSNPN and SVGIG (reference sequence). Germline trimming cut 7 bases from V and 8 bases from J; bases unmatched to any gene: 4. Produced via immunoSEQ multiplex PCR; TCRdb's table is partial and in-frame only. The sample includes around 300,000 clones, around 90% of them seen just once. This chain connects TRBV30 to TRBJ2-1; 8 bases map to TRBD1. The sequence came from a woman aged 40 to 50 who had recovered from COVID-19. The sequenced sample consisted of peripheral blood. As DNA, the CDR3 is TGTGCCTCTCAGGGGGCGCATGAGCAGTTCTTC. Its translation: CASQGAHEQFF. Full variable domain (outside the CDR3, taken from reference TRBV30 and TRBJ2-1): SQTIHQWPATLVQPVGSPLSLECTVEGTSNPNLYWYRQAAGRGLQLLFYSVGIGQISSEVPQNLSASRPQDRQFILSSKKLLLSDSGFYLCASQGAHEQFFGPGTRLTVL.